One sample yielded the 16 T cell receptor beta chains listed below, sequenced in a study of blood T cells in healthy people across ages. A second PCR, run for roughly 7 to 11 cycles, used a sample-barcoded 5' primer plus a J-beta primer mix. Each CDR3 protein is one row after TCRdb ran MiXCR on the 5' RACE reads. The sample has hundreds of thousands of distinct CDR3 sequences, approximately 30% seen once; the top ten hold 15% to 17%. The sequencing input was blood. These receptors all stem from an elderly woman in good health.

This clonotype came up many times. The chain is built from TRBV20-1 and TRBJ2-1, with 12 bases that match TRBD2. This CDR3 region has 15 residues. Germline loops: CDR1 DFQATT, CDR2 SNEGSKA (reference sequence). After removal of 6 bases from V and 0 bases from J, the junction contained 3 bases not matched to a gene. In DNA form, the CDR3 reads TGCAGTGCCCCGACTAGCGGGAGCTCCTACAATGAGCAGTTCTTC. The encoded protein is CSAPTSGSSYNEQFF.

This rearrangement joins TRBV19 to TRBJ2-1; 10 bases agree with TRBD1. The DNA end lines up better with TRBJ2-7; the J call may be wrong. The CDR3 covers 15 residues. The V gene's germline CDR1 is LNHDA and CDR2 SQIVND (reference sequence). CDR3 coding DNA: TGTGCCAGTAGTTCACCGGGACAGGGGCAGCGGGAGCAGTACTTC. Protein sequence: CASSSPGQGQREQYF.

V gene TRBV3-1 combines with J gene TRBJ2-1, with TRBD1 identical over 9 bases. With V trimmed by 1 base and J by 10 bases, 8 bases remained unmatched. CDR1 is LGHDT, CDR2 YNNKEL, per germline (reference sequence). This CDR3 comprises 15 residues. CDR3 in DNA: TGTGCCAGCAGCCAAGGACAGGGGGTCTCCTGCGAGCAGTTCTTC. The encoded protein is CASSQGQGVSCEQFF.

Turning to this clonotype: Its ends do not fully match the called genes, so a read error is possible. This chain joins TRBV12-3 or TRBV12-4 and TRBJ2-3; TRBD1 matches at 7 bases. The CDR3 extends over 16 amino acids. CDR3 sequence (DNA): TGTGCCAGCAGCGAACCCAGGGGGTTCAAGGCAGATGCGCAGTATTTT. Protein sequence: CASSEPRGFKADAQYF.

This clonotype has more than one count but fewer than ten. A read error may explain this, as a much larger clone is one base away. The CDR3 nucleotides are TGTGCCAGCAGGAATACACCGGGCCTCAAGAAGCAGTACTTC. Translation gives CASRNTPGLKKQYF. The chain is built from TRBV12-3 or TRBV12-4 and TRBJ2-5; D remains ambiguous. The CDR3 spans 14 residues. The V gene lost 6 bases and the J gene lost 11 bases, with 22 bases spanning the gap.

This chain connects TRBV6-6 to TRBJ2-3; a possible D gene is TRBD2 (5 bases). V lost 7 bases, J lost 1 base, and 12 bases lay in between. Germline loops: CDR1 MNHNY, CDR2 SVGAGI (reference sequence). This CDR3 spans 14 amino acids. The CDR3 DNA sequence: TGTGCCAGCAAACGACGGGGTGGCACAGATACGCAGTATTTT. Amino acids: CASKRRGGTDTQYF.

This clonotype was counted ten times or more. The chain links TRBV18 to TRBJ2-3; 8 bases are shared with TRBD2. Trimming at V came to 3 bases and at J to 6 bases, leaving 11 bases not matched to a gene. From germline, CDR1 is KGHSH and CDR2 LQKENI. The CDR3 sequence is 16 residues long. CDR3 sequence (DNA): TGTGCCAGCTCACCCCCGGATAGCGGGGTTCTTGATACGCAGTATTTT. This translates into CASSPPDSGVLDTQYF.

This clonotype has only one observation. This may come from a read error, since a much larger clone is one base off. The DNA for the CDR3 is TGTGCCAGCCCACTTTCGACAAACATTCAGTACTTC. It specifies CASPLSTNIQYF. V is TRBV18 and J is TRBJ2-4, with D unclear. The CDR3 runs 12 residues. Trimming stripped 8 bases from V and 6 bases from J, with 11 bases between. CDR1 and CDR2 from the germline V gene are KGHSH and LQKENI. The variable domain in full, completed from reference TRBV18 and TRBJ2-4, reads NAGVMQNPRHLVRRRGQEARLRCSPMKGHSHVYWYRQLPEEGLKFMVYLQKENIIDESGMPKERFSAEFPKEGPSILRIQQVVRGDSAAYFCASPLSTNIQYFGAGTRLSVL.

Remarks on this clonotype: A much larger clone lies one base from this, so it may be a read error. The rearrangement joins TRBV7-2 to TRBJ2-1; 8 nucleotides match TRBD2. Germline CDR1 and CDR2: SGHTA and FQGNSA. This CDR3 is built from 16 residues. The CDR3 DNA reads as TGTGCCAGCAGCTTAGCAGGGCAGCGGGGGAGGAATGAGCGGTTCTTC. It codes for CASSLAGQRGRNERFF. Complete variable domain (other parts from reference TRBV7-2 and TRBJ2-1): GAGVSQSPSNKVTEKGKDVELRCDPISGHTALYWYRQSLGQGLEFLIYFQGNSAPDKSGLPSDRFSAERTGGSVSTLTIQRTQQEDSAVYLCASSLAGQRGRNERFFGPGTRLTVL.

For this clonotype: A much larger clone is a single base away; this may be a read error. The chain couples TRBV5-1 to TRBJ2-1, with a possible D match to TRBD1 (6 bases). The end of the DNA fits TRBJ2-7 better, so the J call may be wrong. The CDR3 runs 17 residues. The germline gives CDR1 SGHRS, CDR2 YFSETQ. The CDR3 DNA reads as TGCGCCAGCAGCTCCCCCGCCAGGGGCCAGACCTACAATGAGCAGTACTTC. Protein product: CASSSPARGQTYNEQYF.

The V gene is TRBV6-5, the J gene TRBJ2-5, with 10 bases lining up with TRBD1. The CDR3 has 15 residues. Trimming removed 2 bases from V and 13 bases from J; junction bases left unmatched: 13. The germline gives CDR1 MNHEY, CDR2 SVGAGI. The CDR3 here is CASSYRGQGTYERYF. CDR3 nucleotide sequence: TGTGCCAGCAGTTACCGGGGACAGGGGACCTACGAACGGTACTTC.

The table lists this clonotype with many counts. V gene TRBV28 combines with J gene TRBJ2-3; a possible D gene is TRBD1 (5 bases). Germline CDR1 and CDR2: MDHEN and SYDVKM. V lost 6 bases and J lost 2, with 15 bases in between. CDR3 length equals 15 residues. In DNA, the CDR3 is TGTGCCAGCAGCAGTGGGGCTGGCTTCACAGATACGCAGTATTTT. Protein sequence: CASSSGAGFTDTQYF. Complete variable domain (other parts from reference TRBV28 and TRBJ2-3): DVKVTQSSRYLVKRTGEKVFLECVQDMDHENMFWYRQDPGLGLRLIYFSYDVKMKEKGDIPEGYSVSREKKERFSLILESASTNQTSMYLCASSSGAGFTDTQYFGPGTRLTVL.

A few counts support this clonotype. The chain is built from TRBV5-5 and TRBJ1-1, with 7 bases identical to TRBD1. Germline V CDR1 and CDR2: SGHKS, YYEKEE (reference sequence). Trimming at V came to 4 bases and at J to 0 bases, leaving 6 bases not matched to a gene. The CDR3 runs to 15 residues. For the CDR3, the DNA is TGTGCCAGCAGCGGCAGGGACAGATTGAACACTGAAGCTTTCTTT. The encoded protein is CASSGRDRLNTEAFF.

The rearrangement links TRBV6-5 to TRBJ1-2; 10 nucleotides align to TRBD1. J was trimmed by 5 bases and V by 4 bases; bases with no gene match: 13. The CDR3 is 17 amino acids. Germline CDR1 MNHEY, CDR2 SVGAGI. The CDR3 region has the DNA TGTGCCAGCAGTTCTCCCTCCGGGACAGGGGCAACTTATGGCTACACCTTC. Translating gives CASSSPSGTGATYGYTF.

The V and J genes are TRBV5-1 and TRBJ1-1; 10 bases line up with TRBD1. CDR3 size: 14 residues. The ends lost 4 bases at V and 8 bases at J; junction bases unmatched: 8. Per the germline V gene, CDR1 is SGHRS and CDR2 is YFSETQ. The CDR3 bases are TGCGCCAGCAGCCGAGAACCGGGACAGGGGGAAGCTTTCTTT. Protein product: CASSREPGQGEAFF. The variable domain in full, with the rest retrieved from reference TRBV5-1 and TRBJ1-1, is KAGVTQTPRYLIKTRGQQVTLSCSPISGHRSVSWYQQTPGQGLQFLFEYFSETQRNKGNFPGRFSGRQFSNSRSEMNVSTLELGDSALYLCASSREPGQGEAFFGQGTRLTVV.

At least ten counts were recorded for this clonotype. The rearrangement joins TRBV7-9 to TRBJ2-7; D tentatively fits TRBD1 or TRBD2 (6 bases each). Germline V gives CDR1 SEHNR, CDR2 FQNEAQ (reference sequence). Between the trimmed V and J ends, which lost 1 base and 3 bases, there was a span of 10 bases. The CDR3 is made up of 14 amino acids. The CDR3: CASSLGGADYEQYF. The CDR3 DNA follows: TGTGCCAGCAGCTTAGGGGGGGCGGACTACGAGCAGTACTTC. Complete variable domain (other parts from reference TRBV7-9 and TRBJ2-7): DTGVSQNPRHKITKRGQNVTFRCDPISEHNRLYWYRQTLGQGPEFLTYFQNEAQLEKSRLLSDRFSAERPKGSFSTLEIQRTEQGDSAMYLCASSLGGADYEQYFGPGTRLTVT.